One and the same sample provided the 26 T cell receptor beta chains below, sequenced in a study of patients and donors after allogeneic stem cell transplantation. From the RT-PCR reads, TCRdb called clonotypes with MiXCR, one entry per CDR3 protein. Among hundreds of thousands of distinct CDR3 sequences listed, approximately 16% were seen once. The sequencing input was blood, either unsorted or a sorted T cell fraction (not recorded which). These receptors were collected from a human donor who was either an allogeneic HSCT recipient or a stem cell or donor lymphocyte infusion donor (not recorded which). It is not recorded whose cells these are; they may come from a transplant donor.

V is TRBV6-5 and J is TRBJ1-2; D gene ambiguous. V lost 0 bases and J lost 1, with 9 bases in between. Germline V lookup: CDR1 MNHEY, CDR2 SVGAGI. This CDR3 spans 15 amino acids. DNA for the CDR3: TGTGCCAGCAGTTACTCGACTCGTTTTAACTATGGCTACACCTTC. It yields the protein CASSYSTRFNYGYTF.

This CDR3 is CASSIIASGATDTQYF. CDR3 nucleotides: TGTGCCAGTAGTATTATTGCTAGCGGGGCGACAGATACGCAGTATTTT. V and J are TRBV19 and TRBJ2-3; 9 nucleotides line up with TRBD2. CDR1 is LNHDA and CDR2 is SQIVND in the germline V gene (reference sequence). The CDR3 runs to 16 residues. The V gene end was trimmed by 3 bases and the J gene end by 3 bases; junction bases not matched to a gene: 7.

This sequence joins TRBV7-9 and TRBJ1-4, with D unresolved. This CDR3 comprises 15 residues. CDR1 and CDR2 (germline): SEHNR, FQNEAQ (reference sequence). With 5 bases removed from V and 5 bases from J, the gap between germline ends came to 15 bases. CDR3 bases: TGTGCCAGCAGCATACTGACGGGGAACAATGAAAAACTGTTTTTT. It is translated as CASSILTGNNEKLFF.

In regard to this clonotype: A junction boundary mismatches the germline segment, possibly from a read error. The chain couples TRBV7-7 to TRBJ2-3, with TRBD1 identical over 7 bases. The CDR3 has 13 residues. The germline CDR1 and CDR2 sequences are SSHAT and FNYEAQ (reference sequence). For the CDR3, the DNA is TGTGCTAGCAGCTCCACAGGGGCAGATACGCAGTATTTT. Its translation: CASSSTGADTQYF.

The chain links TRBV3-1 to TRBJ2-7, with 8 bases lining up with TRBD2. The length of the CDR3 is 14 residues. V gave up 6 bases and J gave up 4 bases; unmatched junction bases: 8. From germline, CDR1 is LGHDT and CDR2 YNNKEL (reference sequence). The DNA of the CDR3 is TGTGCCAGCAGTCCCGGGGGGGGCAGGTACGAGCAGTACTTC. Protein: CASSPGGGRYEQYF.

The J gene is TRBJ2-1, the V gene TRBV7-3, with 9 bases identical to TRBD1. The V gene end was trimmed by 1 base and the J gene end by 2 bases; junction bases not matched to a gene: 6. CDR1 is SGHTA and CDR2 is FQGTGA in the germline V gene. The CDR3 runs to 17 residues. CDR3 residues: CASSLRLGQGTYNEQFF. In DNA, the CDR3 is TGTGCCAGCAGCTTAAGGCTTGGACAGGGGACCTACAATGAGCAGTTCTTC.

This rearrangement joins TRBV18 to TRBJ1-1; possibly TRBD1 for D (5 bases). CDR1 is KGHSH, CDR2 LQKENI, per germline. Trimming stripped 2 bases from V and 6 bases from J, with 19 bases between. This CDR3 region has 16 residues. CDR3 bases: TGTGCCAGCTCACCATGGCAGGGTGGTTTGGGCGCTGAAGCTTTCTTT. Its translation is CASSPWQGGLGAEAFF. The full variable domain, in which reference TRBV18 and TRBJ1-1 provide the parts outside the CDR3, is NAGVMQNPRHLVRRRGQEARLRCSPMKGHSHVYWYRQLPEEGLKFMVYLQKENIIDESGMPKERFSAEFPKEGPSILRIQQVVRGDSAAYFCASSPWQGGLGAEAFFGQGTRLTVV.

The gene calls are TRBV20-1 and TRBJ2-5, with a tentative D call TRBD1 (6 bases). The germline gives CDR1 DFQATT, CDR2 SNEGSKA (reference sequence). The length of the CDR3 is 15 residues. Trimming shortened V by 3 bases and J by 5 bases, and 19 bases separated the two germline ends. The CDR3 protein is CSASHGQGHGETQYF. The CDR3 DNA sequence: TGCAGTGCTAGTCACGGGCAGGGACACGGGGAGACCCAGTACTTC.

This clonotype was picked up many times. The gene calls are TRBV24-1 and TRBJ2-3, with D possibly matching TRBD1 (6 bases). The V and J ends lost 0 bases and 3 bases respectively, with 12 bases between them. Germline CDR1 reads KGHDR; CDR2 reads SFDVKD. The CDR3 extends over 16 amino acids. The CDR3 nucleotides are TGTGCCACCAGTGATTTGCTCCCAGGGGCAACAGATACGCAGTATTTT. This gives the protein CATSDLLPGATDTQYF.

This clonotype was seen many times. The chain links TRBV20-1 to TRBJ2-1, with 7 positions matching TRBD2. V lost 7 bases and J lost 12; bases outside the gene matches: 12. CDR3 size: 12 residues. Germline CDR1 DFQATT, CDR2 SNEGSKA (reference sequence). CDR3: CSGNSGAGRQFF. The CDR3, as DNA: TGCAGTGGTAACAGCGGGGCCGGTAGGCAGTTCTTC.

This clonotype has more than one count but fewer than ten. CDR3 amino acids: CASSLNRVSDYGYTF. The CDR3 bases are TGTGCCAGCAGCCTAAACAGGGTTAGTGACTATGGCTACACCTTC. V and J are TRBV12-3 or TRBV12-4 and TRBJ1-2; tentatively, D is TRBD1 (6 bases). Between the trimmed V and J ends, which lost 6 bases and 3 bases, there was a span of 17 bases. The CDR3 has 15 residues.

This clonotype was seen more than once but under ten times. The rearrangement joins TRBV11-2 to TRBJ2-5, with D maybe TRBD1 (5 bases). The CDR3 totals 15 residues. The germline V gene has CDR1 SGHAT and CDR2 FQNNGV. Trimming took 7 bases from V and 6 from J, leaving 21 bases between them. CDR3 amino acids: CASTTFREVKKTQYF. CDR3 coding DNA: TGTGCCAGCACCACGTTCAGGGAAGTGAAAAAGACCCAGTACTTC.

The rearrangement uses TRBV5-1 and TRBJ2-3; 10 nucleotides align to TRBD2. The CDR3 runs 17 residues. Germline assignment: CDR1 SGHRS and CDR2 YFSETQ. The V and J ends lost 4 bases and 0 bases, in that order; junction bases with no gene match: 8. As DNA, the CDR3 is TGCGCCAGCAGCCCCCACGGACTAGCGGAAAGCACAGATACGCAGTATTTT. As protein: CASSPHGLAESTDTQYF.

The chain carries TRBV20-1 and TRBJ2-7; the match to TRBD1 covers 8 bases. Germline V gene lookup returns CDR1 DFQATT and CDR2 SNEGSKA (reference sequence). This CDR3 comprises 13 residues. V lost 5 bases, J lost 2 bases, and 5 bases stayed unmatched. The CDR3, as DNA: TGCAGTGCTGAGACAGGGGTGCCCTACGAGCAGTACTTC. Protein: CSAETGVPYEQYF.

The chain links TRBV6-2 or TRBV6-3 to TRBJ2-4, with TRBD2 matching 10 bases. Unmatched junction bases numbered 5, after V lost 4 bases and J lost 2 bases. Germline loops: CDR1 MNHEY, CDR2 SVGEGT. This CDR3 region has 16 residues. The CDR3 loop is CASSSLAGVPKNIQYF. CDR3 nucleotides: TGTGCCAGCAGTTCCCTAGCGGGAGTACCCAAAAACATTCAGTACTTC.

The chain carries TRBV24-1 and TRBJ2-1, with D unresolved. The germline CDR1 and CDR2 sequences are KGHDR and SFDVKD. V was clipped by 1 base and J by 5 bases, with 14 bases between them. CDR3 length: 16 amino acids. The CDR3 DNA is TGTGCCACCAGTGATTTCCTTCTAGAGCCTAACAATGAGCAGTTCTTC. It encodes CATSDFLLEPNNEQFF.

Ten or more counts support this clonotype. This chain joins TRBV5-1 and TRBJ2-1, with 11 bases aligning to TRBD2. This CDR3 region has 19 residues. V lost 3 bases, J lost 2 bases, and 13 bases stayed unmatched. Germline V gene lookup returns CDR1 SGHRS and CDR2 YFSETQ. The CDR3 DNA sequence: TGCGCCAGCAGCTCATTCTACTTACTAGCGGGGGTGCCCTACAATGAGCAGTTCTTC. It specifies CASSSFYLLAGVPYNEQFF. Using reference TRBV5-1 and TRBJ2-1 for the parts outside the CDR3, the full variable domain is KAGVTQTPRYLIKTRGQQVTLSCSPISGHRSVSWYQQTPGQGLQFLFEYFSETQRNKGNFPGRFSGRQFSNSRSEMNVSTLELGDSALYLCASSSFYLLAGVPYNEQFFGPGTRLTVL.

This clonotype was seen only a few times. The rearrangement uses TRBV2 and TRBJ2-4, with D unresolved. CDR3 size: 15 residues. V was clipped by 2 bases and J by 0 bases, with 8 bases between them. CDR1 and CDR2 from the germline V gene are SNHLY and FYNNEI. The CDR3 reads CASSELHLAKNIQYF. As DNA, the CDR3 is TGTGCCAGCAGTGAACTCCATCTAGCCAAAAACATTCAGTACTTC.

This clonotype was observed a handful of times. The chain joins TRBV7-2 to TRBJ2-2, with D perhaps TRBD2 (6 bases). The CDR3 runs 16 residues. V lost 2 bases and J 1 base, leaving 11 bases between the germline ends. CDR1 is SGHTA and CDR2 is FQGNSA in the germline V gene. The CDR3 region has the DNA TGTGCCAGCAGCTTAAGGCTAGCGATGAACACCGGGGAGCTGTTTTTT. Protein: CASSLRLAMNTGELFF.

The chain links TRBV20-1 to TRBJ2-1, with TRBD2 matching 11 bases. The CDR3 consists of 15 residues. Germline values: CDR1 DFQATT, CDR2 SNEGSKA (reference sequence). The J segment lost 2 bases and the V segment lost 6 bases, leaving 6 bases of the junction unmatched. CDR3 sequence (DNA): TGCAGTGCCACCGGGACTAGCGGAACCTACAATGAGCAGTTCTTC. Translation: CSATGTSGTYNEQFF.

This chain links TRBV11-3 with TRBJ1-4; D is ambiguous. Germline lookup yields CDR1 SGHNT and CDR2 YENEEA. The CDR3 has 16 amino acids. The germline V and J ends were trimmed by 0 bases and 0 bases, with 8 bases remaining between them. As DNA, the CDR3 is TGTGCCAGCAGCTTAGAGCAGGCCGCAACTAATGAAAAACTGTTTTTT. It specifies CASSLEQAATNEKLFF.

Note on this clonotype: One end of the junction varies from germline; a read error may be responsible. This chain uses TRBV18 with TRBJ1-1; D is perhaps TRBD1 (6 bases). CDR3 length: 14 residues. Germline V gene sequence: CDR1 KGHSH, CDR2 LQKENI. This chain's CDR3 is CPSSPLQGFSEAFF. Here the CDR3 DNA reads TGTCCCAGCTCACCACTCCAGGGGTTCTCTGAAGCTTTCTTT.

In this sample, this clonotype turned up many times. V usage is TRBV27 and J usage is TRBJ2-2; 8 bases are shared with TRBD2. The V and J ends lost 2 bases and 1 base, in that order; junction bases with no gene match: 12. This CDR3 is 19 amino acids long. The germline V gene has CDR1 MNHEY and CDR2 SMNVEV (reference sequence). DNA for the CDR3: TGTGCCAGCAGTTTAGGACCCCCTTTTAGCGGGGAGAACACCGGGGAGCTGTTTTTT. Translated, it gives CASSLGPPFSGENTGELFF.

The genes are TRBV7-9 and TRBJ2-3; 7 bases match TRBD1. The germline V gene encodes CDR1 SEHNR and CDR2 FQNEAQ (reference sequence). The CDR3 has 16 amino acids. Trimming cost V 7 bases and J 6 bases; bases outside gene matches: 16. As DNA, the CDR3 is TGTGCCAGCAACAGACCGGGACAGAACCCGGATGATACGCAGTATTTT. Its protein product is CASNRPGQNPDDTQYF.

The CDR3 here is CASSPFRGGDYGYTF. CDR3 DNA: TGTGCCAGCAGTCCATTTCGCGGGGGCGACTATGGCTACACCTTC. The gene calls are TRBV12-3 or TRBV12-4 and TRBJ1-2; weak D call: TRBD1 (6 bases). The V and J ends lost 5 bases and 3 bases respectively, with 16 bases between them. This CDR3 spans 15 amino acids.

The V and J genes are TRBV5-1 and TRBJ2-3; the D gene could be TRBD1 or TRBD2 (5 bases each). The V end lost 4 bases, the J end lost 1 base, and 16 bases lay between the germline ends. Germline loops: CDR1 SGHRS, CDR2 YFSETQ. CDR3 length equals 16 residues. The CDR3 sequence: CASSLDGAGGTDTQYF. CDR3 bases: TGCGCCAGCAGCCTGGACGGGGCAGGTGGCACAGATACGCAGTATTTT. The full variable domain, in which reference TRBV5-1 and TRBJ2-3 provide the parts outside the CDR3, is KAGVTQTPRYLIKTRGQQVTLSCSPISGHRSVSWYQQTPGQGLQFLFEYFSETQRNKGNFPGRFSGRQFSNSRSEMNVSTLELGDSALYLCASSLDGAGGTDTQYFGPGTRLTVL.